This T cell receptor (beta chain) was sequenced during a study of OX40 agonist ivuxolimab in advanced cancers. Overall study: The drug used for patients, ivuxolimab, was an agonistic anti-OX40 (CD134) antibody. Those enrolled were less than 85% male, with a mean age of 60 years and ages from about 20 to 80. Patients were dosed intravenously with ivuxolimab at 0.01 to 10 mg/kg every 2 weeks.

Findings and caveats of the study: There were, on average, more expanded clones in CD8+ T cells than in CD4+.

Measured with immunoSEQ multiplex PCR; TCRdb has only the in-frame clones, and not every one. The sample lists about 58,000 clones, approximately 87% occurring once. Remarks on this clone: The antigen is unknown.

This sequence originates from an adult with an advanced solid tumor such as melanoma, head and neck, liver or kidney cancer. The sequencing here drew on CD4+ or CD8+ T cells sorted from blood, taken in a trial of the OX40 agonist ivuxolimab.

The CDR3 loop reads CASSFESRETQYF. In DNA, the CDR3 is TGTGCCAGCAGCTTCGAATCAAGGGAGACCCAGTACTTC. The chain carries TRBV7-9 and TRBJ2-5; D uncertain. Trimming stripped 3 bases from V and 5 bases from J, with 10 bases between. Germline CDR1 reads SEHNR; CDR2 reads FQNEAQ (reference sequence). The CDR3 is 13 amino acids.